One sample yielded the 31 T cell receptor beta chains listed below, sequenced in a study of graft-versus-host responses after intestinal transplantation. Method: immunoSEQ multiplex PCR; TCRdb's copy keeps in-frame clones and lacks some. This table holds around 15,000 clones, approximately 88% found once. The sequenced sample was PBMCs, obtained roughly 110 days after intestinal transplant. Every receptor here comes from a human patient who received an intestinal transplant, so some T cells may come from the graft donor.

The chain employs TRBV6-5 and TRBJ2-3; D tentatively reads TRBD1 or TRBD2 (5 bases each). Germline CDR1 and CDR2: MNHEY and SVGAGI. The CDR3 spans 15 residues. Trimming removed 2 bases at V and 1 base at J, with 10 bases between. The CDR3 reads CASSYGGAGTDTQYF. Written as DNA, the CDR3 is TGTGCCAGCAGTTACGGGGGAGCGGGCACAGATACGCAGTATTTT.

The gene calls are TRBV4-2 and TRBJ2-1, with 7 bases that match TRBD2. The CDR3 has 16 amino acids. The ends lost 3 bases at V and 0 bases at J; junction bases unmatched: 5. Germline V lookup: CDR1 LGHNA, CDR2 YNFKEQ. The CDR3 coding sequence is TGTGCCAGCAGCCAGGCCACTAGCGTCTCCTACAATGAGCAGTTCTTC. This gives the protein CASSQATSVSYNEQFF.

The rearrangement joins TRBV7-4 to TRBJ1-6; D not certain. The CDR3 totals 16 residues. Looked up from germline, CDR1 is SGHVT and CDR2 is SQSDAQ. V lost 2 bases to trimming and J lost 8 bases, with 16 bases between them. As DNA, the CDR3 is TGTGCCAGCAGCTTAAGGAAGGGTCGACTGGATTCACCCCTCCACTTT. It encodes CASSLRKGRLDSPLHF.

CDR3 bases: TGCGCCAGCAGCTTGGGGCTCAGCACAGATACGCAGTATTTT. This codes for CASSLGLSTDTQYF. The gene calls are TRBV5-1 and TRBJ2-3; no reliable D call. The CDR3 loop spans 14 amino acids. Germline V gene sequence: CDR1 SGHRS, CDR2 YFSETQ. The ends were cut back, 0 bases at V and 0 bases at J, with 5 bases in the middle.

This clone was seen a few times. V and J are TRBV6-5 and TRBJ1-2; D may be TRBD1 (5 bases). The end of the DNA is better explained by TRBJ2-7, so the J call may be wrong. The CDR3 is made up of 14 amino acids. In germline, CDR1 is MNHEY, CDR2 SVGAGI. The CDR3 nucleotides read TGTGCCAGCAGTTTCTCGGACAACTACTACGAGCAGTACTTC. Its protein product is CASSFSDNYYEQYF.

This clone was counted between two and nine times. The V and J genes are TRBV4-2 and TRBJ1-4; 8 nucleotides match TRBD1. This CDR3 is 17 amino acids long. V gave up 1 base and J gave up 7 bases; unmatched junction bases: 11. The V gene's germline CDR1 is LGHNA and CDR2 YNFKEQ. CDR3 amino acids: CASSQVDRDDVFEKLFF. CDR3 bases: TGTGCCAGCAGCCAAGTGGACAGGGATGATGTTTTTGAAAAACTGTTTTTT.

This clone showed up just once. The gene calls are TRBV29-1 and TRBJ2-2; 12 bases map to TRBD2. This CDR3 is built from 14 residues. The J segment lost 1 base and the V segment lost 7 bases, leaving 1 base of the junction unmatched. Germline CDR1 is SQVTM and CDR2 is ANQGSEA. The CDR3 DNA reads TGCAGCGGGGGACTAGCGGGGAACACCGGGGAGCTGTTTTTT. Protein: CSGGLAGNTGELFF.

The rearrangement joins TRBV4-2 to TRBJ2-7; D ambiguous. V shed 0 bases and J shed 3 bases, with 6 bases lying between them. In germline, CDR1 is LGHNA, CDR2 YNFKEQ. The CDR3 runs 13 residues. CDR3 sequence reads: CASSQDRGYEQYF. The CDR3 nucleotides read TGTGCCAGCAGCCAAGATAGAGGCTACGAGCAGTACTTC.

The rearrangement joins TRBV9 to TRBJ2-3, with D perhaps TRBD2 (6 bases). Trimming took off 0 bases at V and 6 bases at J, with 17 bases between the two ends. Germline-derived CDR1 and CDR2 are SGDLS and YYNGEE. The CDR3 is made up of 16 amino acids. CDR3 sequence: CASSVEIVGSLDTQYF. The CDR3 nucleotides are TGTGCCAGCAGCGTAGAAATCGTCGGGAGTTTGGATACGCAGTATTTT.

The rearrangement uses TRBV19 and TRBJ1-5; D might be TRBD1 (5 bases). CDR1 and CDR2 from the germline V gene are LNHDA and SQIVND (reference sequence). There are 14 residues in the CDR3. V was trimmed by 3 bases and J by 1 base, leaving 7 bases between them. The CDR3 is CASSMGGSNQPQHF. For the CDR3, the DNA is TGTGCCAGTAGTATGGGGGGGAGCAATCAGCCCCAGCATTTT.

This chain uses TRBV18 with TRBJ2-1, with D unclear. The germline CDR1 and CDR2 sequences are KGHSH and LQKENI. With 3 bases removed from V and 8 bases from J, the gap between germline ends came to 8 bases. This CDR3 has 12 amino acids. The CDR3 reads CASSPTPDEQFF. The CDR3 bases are TGTGCCAGCTCACCTACACCGGATGAGCAGTTCTTC.

The chain carries TRBV30 and TRBJ2-1; D possibly corresponds to TRBD2 (5 bases). V was clipped by 4 bases and J by 3 bases, with 16 bases between them. There are 15 residues in the CDR3. CDR1 GTSNPN and CDR2 SVGIG come from the germline V gene (reference sequence). CDR3 sequence reads: CAWTWNSANYNEQFF. The CDR3 DNA reads TGTGCCTGGACCTGGAATAGCGCGAACTACAATGAGCAGTTCTTC.

The J gene is TRBJ1-5, the V gene TRBV2, with D unresolved. V dropped 3 bases and J dropped 4 bases, with 16 bases sitting between them. Germline V gene lookup returns CDR1 SNHLY and CDR2 FYNNEI. The length of the CDR3 is 16 residues. Here the CDR3 reads CASSEEWPGGNQPQHF. The CDR3 DNA is TGTGCCAGCAGTGAGGAATGGCCCGGAGGGAATCAGCCCCAGCATTTT.

This clone was detected a few times. V usage is TRBV6-4 and J usage is TRBJ2-3; a weak D match, TRBD2 (6 bases). The CDR3 length is 14 residues. Deletions cut 4 bases from V and 2 bases from J, with 10 bases between. Germline values: CDR1 MRHNA, CDR2 SNTAGT. For the CDR3, the DNA is TGTGCCAGCAGTGTTAGCGGTGACACAGATACGCAGTATTTT. Amino acids: CASSVSGDTDTQYF.

This chain joins TRBV27 and TRBJ2-7, with 7 bases identical to TRBD1. This CDR3 comprises 13 residues. Germline assignment: CDR1 MNHEY and CDR2 SMNVEV (reference sequence). J lost 3 bases, V lost 4 bases, and 3 bases had no gene match. This CDR3 reads CASSYRGGYEQYF. The CDR3 coding sequence is TGTGCCAGCAGTTACAGGGGTGGCTACGAGCAGTACTTC.

The genes are TRBV29-1 and TRBJ2-7; 10 bases match TRBD2. This CDR3 comprises 19 residues. V was pared by 0 bases and J by 6 bases, with 20 bases of the junction left unmatched. Germline V CDR1 and CDR2: SQVTM, ANQGSEA. The CDR3 is CSVEDTAYSPLAGASEQYF. The CDR3 DNA is TGCAGCGTTGAAGACACAGCCTACTCTCCCCTAGCGGGAGCCTCCGAGCAGTACTTC.

The gene calls are TRBV11-2 and TRBJ2-2; 9 bases match TRBD1. The V segment lost 4 bases and the J segment 5 bases; nucleotides outside the gene matches: 8. The germline gives CDR1 SGHAT, CDR2 FQNNGV. This CDR3 is 16 amino acids long. As DNA, the CDR3 is TGTGCCAGCAGCTCCGCGGGACAGGGAGGAACCGGGGAGCTGTTTTTT. It translates to CASSSAGQGGTGELFF.

This chain joins TRBV7-2 and TRBJ2-2; the match to TRBD2 covers 7 bases. The ends lost 6 bases at V and 5 bases at J; junction bases unmatched: 6. The CDR3 extends over 14 amino acids. Germline values: CDR1 SGHTA, CDR2 FQGNSA. The CDR3 bases are TGTGCCAGCAGTTCAGGGAGGGTAACCGGGGAGCTGTTTTTT. Translated: CASSSGRVTGELFF.

The gene calls are TRBV7-8 and TRBJ2-3; possibly TRBD1 for D (5 bases). This CDR3 has 16 amino acids. Germline V gene data show CDR1 as SGHVS and CDR2 as FQNEAQ. The V gene lost 6 bases and the J gene lost 6 bases, with 22 bases spanning the gap. The DNA of the CDR3 is TGTGCCAGCAGGGGTGAGCGTAGACAGACACACGATACGCAGTATTTT. It encodes CASRGERRQTHDTQYF.

The genes are TRBV28 and TRBJ1-5, with D perhaps TRBD1 (5 bases). Germline V lookup: CDR1 MDHEN, CDR2 SYDVKM. The length of the CDR3 is 14 residues. V dropped 6 bases and J dropped 5 bases, with 14 bases sitting between them. CDR3 residues: CASRTRDPYQPQHF. In DNA form, the CDR3 reads TGTGCCAGCAGAACCCGGGACCCCTATCAGCCCCAGCATTTT.

The genes are TRBV6-1 and TRBJ2-7, with a tentative D call TRBD2 (6 bases). CDR1 is MNHNS and CDR2 is SASEGT in the germline V gene. The CDR3 is 12 residues long. V lost 5 bases and J 5 bases, leaving 10 bases between the germline ends. For the CDR3, the DNA is TGTGCCAGCAGTATCATAGCGGACGAGCAGTACTTC. Encoded protein: CASSIIADEQYF.

On this clone: The junction departs from the called germline gene at one end, perhaps through a read error. The genes are TRBV7-2 and TRBJ2-1; no clear D. This CDR3 contains 13 residues. CDR1 and CDR2 from the germline V gene are SGHTA and FQGNSA. For the CDR3, the DNA is TGTGCAAGCAGCTCAGATTCGGGTGCCGAGCAGTTCTTC. Translating gives CASSSDSGAEQFF.

The rearrangement links TRBV5-4 to TRBJ1-1; 10 bases agree with TRBD1. Germline CDR1 and CDR2: SGHNT and YYREEE (reference sequence). V lost 5 bases and J lost 3; bases outside the gene matches: 4. The CDR3 contains 14 residues. The CDR3 DNA follows: TGTGCCAGCAGGCCGACAGGGGGCGACACTGAAGCTTTCTTT. Protein sequence: CASRPTGGDTEAFF.

The rearrangement joins TRBV7-2 to TRBJ2-7, with 13 nucleotides matching TRBD2. The CDR3 is made up of 18 amino acids. The germline gives CDR1 SGHTA, CDR2 FQGNSA. The junction had 13 bases not matched to a gene; V was cut back by 5 bases and J by 3 bases. The CDR3 DNA is TGTGCCAGCAGCCGGGGACTAGCGGGATCCAGCAGCGGCTACGAGCAGTACTTC. Encoded protein: CASSRGLAGSSSGYEQYF.

The chain couples TRBV9 to TRBJ1-1, with 11 bases aligning to TRBD1. The CDR3 has 17 residues. Trimming removed 4 bases from V and 0 bases from J; junction bases left unmatched: 8. Germline assignment: CDR1 SGDLS and CDR2 YYNGEE. The CDR3 protein is CASSPGTGGTMNTEAFF. The DNA of the CDR3 is TGTGCCAGCAGCCCCGGGACAGGGGGAACCATGAACACTGAAGCTTTCTTT.

The gene calls are TRBV2 and TRBJ2-1; 13 positions agree with TRBD2. The length of the CDR3 is 15 residues. The junction had 3 bases not matched to a gene; V was cut back by 6 bases and J by 4 bases. Germline V CDR1 and CDR2: SNHLY, FYNNEI. The CDR3 bases are TGTGCCAGCAGACCGGGACTAGCGGGATACAATGAGCAGTTCTTC. Translated, it gives CASRPGLAGYNEQFF.

The CDR3 spells CASRGTGYGYTF. The CDR3 coding sequence is TGTGCCAGCAGAGGGACAGGCTATGGCTACACCTTC. The rearrangement links TRBV6-1 to TRBJ1-2; 8 bases line up with TRBD1. V was clipped by 6 bases and J by 4 bases; unmatched bases: 1. This CDR3 contains 12 residues. The V gene's germline CDR1 is MNHNS and CDR2 SASEGT.

The chain carries TRBV9 and TRBJ2-1, with TRBD2 matching over 7 bases. CDR1 is SGDLS and CDR2 is YYNGEE in the germline V gene. With V trimmed by 3 bases and J by 6 bases, 9 bases remained unmatched. The CDR3 runs to 15 residues. As DNA, the CDR3 is TGTGCCAGCAGCGACCGGGGGGAGGAGGGCAATGAGCAGTTCTTC. Residues: CASSDRGEEGNEQFF.

The chain links TRBV6-1 to TRBJ2-7, with D possibly matching TRBD1 (5 bases). Germline CDR1 MNHNS, CDR2 SASEGT. V lost 7 bases to trimming and J lost 1 base, with 17 bases between them. The CDR3 totals 15 residues. The CDR3 bases are TGTGCCAGCATCCCACTAAGGGGTGGTTCCTACGAGCAGTACTTC. This translates into CASIPLRGGSYEQYF.

The chain links TRBV15 to TRBJ2-1; possible D gene TRBD2, 5 bases. CDR3 size: 15 residues. Between the trimmed V and J ends, which lost 3 bases and 2 bases, there was a span of 11 bases. The germline V gene has CDR1 LNHNV and CDR2 YYDKDF (reference sequence). As DNA, the CDR3 is TGTGCCACCAGCAGGTTCGGGAACACCTACAATGAGCAGTTCTTC. It codes for CATSRFGNTYNEQFF. Full variable domain (rest looked up from reference TRBV15 and TRBJ2-1): DAMVIQNPRYQVTQFGKPVTLSCSQTLNHNVMYWYQQKSSQAPKLLFHYYDKDFNNEADTPDNFQSRRPNTSFCFLDIRSPGLGDTAMYLCATSRFGNTYNEQFFGPGTRLTVL.

The rearrangement uses TRBV6-5 and TRBJ2-1; 12 bases agree with TRBD2. The germline V gene has CDR1 MNHEY and CDR2 SVGAGI. The CDR3 has 15 amino acids. V trimming: 7 bases; J trimming: 7 bases; junction bases outside the gene matches: 8. CDR3 nucleotide sequence: TGTGCCAGCACCGTATCCGGGACTAGCGGGAATGAGCAGTTCTTC. Protein: CASTVSGTSGNEQFF.